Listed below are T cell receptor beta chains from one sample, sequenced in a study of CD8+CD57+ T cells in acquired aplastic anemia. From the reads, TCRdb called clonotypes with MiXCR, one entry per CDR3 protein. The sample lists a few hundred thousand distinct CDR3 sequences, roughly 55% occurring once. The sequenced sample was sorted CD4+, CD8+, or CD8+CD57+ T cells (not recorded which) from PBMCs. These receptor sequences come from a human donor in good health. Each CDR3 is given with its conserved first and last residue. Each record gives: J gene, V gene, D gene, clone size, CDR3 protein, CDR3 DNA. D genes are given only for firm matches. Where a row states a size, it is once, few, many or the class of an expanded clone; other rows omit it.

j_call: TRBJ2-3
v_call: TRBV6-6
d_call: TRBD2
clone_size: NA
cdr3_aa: CASRRLAGGRDTQYF
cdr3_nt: TGTGCCAGCAGGCGACTAGCGGGGGGTAGGGATACGCAGTATTTT

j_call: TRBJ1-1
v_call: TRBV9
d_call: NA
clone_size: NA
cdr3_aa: CASSVTGFTEAFF
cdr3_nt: TGTGCCAGCAGCGTCACAGGCTTCACTGAAGCTTTCTTT

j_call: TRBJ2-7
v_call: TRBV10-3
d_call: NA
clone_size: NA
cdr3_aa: CAISEGGTDYEQYF
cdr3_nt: TGTGCCATCAGTGAGGGAGGGACCGACTACGAGCAGTACTTC

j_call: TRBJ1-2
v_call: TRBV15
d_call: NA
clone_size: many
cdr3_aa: CATSRGTQDYNYGYTF
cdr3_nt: TGTGCCACCAGCAGGGGGACACAGGATTATAACTATGGCTACACCTTC

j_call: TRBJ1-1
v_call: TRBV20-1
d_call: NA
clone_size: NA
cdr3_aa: CSARTTGNNAEAFF
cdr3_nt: TGCAGTGCTAGAACCACGGGGAACAACGCTGAAGCTTTCTTT

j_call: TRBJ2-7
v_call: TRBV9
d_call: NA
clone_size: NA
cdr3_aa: CASSVSNYEQYF
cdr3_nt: TGTGCCAGCAGCGTATCTAACTACGAGCAGTACTTC

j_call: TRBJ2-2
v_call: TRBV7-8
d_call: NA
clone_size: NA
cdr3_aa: CASSLDREGGLSPGELFF
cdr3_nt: TGTGCCAGCAGCTTAGACAGGGAAGGTGGGTTGAGTCCCGGGGAGCTGTTTTTT

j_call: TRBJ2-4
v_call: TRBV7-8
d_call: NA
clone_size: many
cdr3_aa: CASSDAGENIQYF
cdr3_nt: TGTGCCAGCAGCGACGCCGGAGAAAACATTCAGTACTTC

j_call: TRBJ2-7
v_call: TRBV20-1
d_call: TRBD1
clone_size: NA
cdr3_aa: CSAISGQGNPEQYF
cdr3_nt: TGCAGTGCTATTTCGGGACAGGGTAATCCCGAGCAGTACTTC

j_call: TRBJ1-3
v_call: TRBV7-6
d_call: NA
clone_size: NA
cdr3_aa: CASSLVAVAGNTIYF
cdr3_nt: TGTGCCAGCAGCTTAGTGGCAGTCGCTGGAAACACCATATATTTT

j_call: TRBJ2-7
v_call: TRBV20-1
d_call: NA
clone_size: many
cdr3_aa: CSAVVEDPPYEQYF
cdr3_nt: TGCAGTGCCGTCGTTGAGGATCCCCCCTACGAGCAGTACTTC

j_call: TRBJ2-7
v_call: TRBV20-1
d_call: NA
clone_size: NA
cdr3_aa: CSATDPGTRATYEQYF
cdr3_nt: TGCAGTGCTACCGATCCCGGGACAAGAGCTACCTACGAGCAGTACTTC

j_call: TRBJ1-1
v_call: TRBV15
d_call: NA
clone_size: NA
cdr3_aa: CATSSVLRGPTNTEAFF
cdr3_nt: TGTGCCACCAGCAGTGTCTTGAGGGGCCCAACGAACACTGAAGCTTTCTTT

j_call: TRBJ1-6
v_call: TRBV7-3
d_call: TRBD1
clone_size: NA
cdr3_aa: CASRRDRGGSPLHF
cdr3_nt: TGCGCCAGCAGGAGGGACAGGGGTGGTTCACCCCTCCACTTT

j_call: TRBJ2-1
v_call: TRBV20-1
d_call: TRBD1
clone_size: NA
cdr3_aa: CSAEGQVYNEQFF
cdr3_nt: TGCAGTGCTGAGGGACAGGTCTACAATGAGCAGTTCTTC

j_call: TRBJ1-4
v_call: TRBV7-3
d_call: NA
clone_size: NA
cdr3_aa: CASSLTGTTNEKLFF
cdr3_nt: TGTGCCAGCAGCTTAACCGGGACAACTAATGAAAAACTGTTTTTT

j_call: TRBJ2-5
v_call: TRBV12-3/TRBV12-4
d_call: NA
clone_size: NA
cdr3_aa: CASSLGTGNQETQYF
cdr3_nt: TGTGCCAGCAGTCTGGGGACGGGAAACCAAGAGACCCAGTACTTC

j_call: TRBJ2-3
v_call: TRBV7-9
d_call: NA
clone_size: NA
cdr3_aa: CATKPKLQPSTDTQYF
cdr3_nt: TGTGCCACCAAACCTAAATTACAACCCAGCACAGATACGCAGTATTTT

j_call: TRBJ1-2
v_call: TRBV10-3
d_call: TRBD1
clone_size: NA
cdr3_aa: CAISEGTDFGYGYTF
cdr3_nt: TGTGCCATCAGTGAGGGGACAGACTTTGGGTATGGCTACACCTTC

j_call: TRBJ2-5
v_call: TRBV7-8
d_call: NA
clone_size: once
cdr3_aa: CASSSMGRETQYF
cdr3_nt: TGTGCCAGCAGCTCAATGGGTAGGGAGACCCAGTACTTC

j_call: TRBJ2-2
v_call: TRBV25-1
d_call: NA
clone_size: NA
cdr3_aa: CASSKNRAQGTGELFF
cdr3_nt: TGTGCCAGCAGTAAAAACAGGGCACAGGGAACCGGGGAGCTGTTTTTT

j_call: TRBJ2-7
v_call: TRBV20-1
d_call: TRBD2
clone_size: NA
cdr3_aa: CSARESGRASYEQYF
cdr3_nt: TGCAGTGCTAGAGAGAGCGGGAGGGCATCCTACGAGCAGTACTTC

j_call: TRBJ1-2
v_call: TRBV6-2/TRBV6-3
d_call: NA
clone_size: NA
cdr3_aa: CASSLSRGYTF
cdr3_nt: TGTGCCAGCAGTCTTAGTCGTGGCTACACCTTC

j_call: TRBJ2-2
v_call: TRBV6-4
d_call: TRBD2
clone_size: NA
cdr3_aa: CASSETSGGLFF
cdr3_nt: TGTGCCAGCAGTGAAACTAGCGGGGGGCTGTTTTTT

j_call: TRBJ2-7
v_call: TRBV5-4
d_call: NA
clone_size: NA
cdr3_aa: CAVARGQAGGEQYF
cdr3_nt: TGTGCCGTCGCCCGGGGCCAGGCGGGTGGCGAGCAGTACTTC

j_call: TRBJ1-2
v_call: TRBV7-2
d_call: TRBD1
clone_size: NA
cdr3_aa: CAGSQTGFGGYTF
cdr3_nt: TGTGCCGGCAGCCAGACAGGGTTTGGTGGCTACACCTTC

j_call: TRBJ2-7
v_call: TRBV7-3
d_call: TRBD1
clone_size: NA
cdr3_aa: CASSLAGTGYEQYF
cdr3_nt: TGTGCCAGCAGCTTAGCCGGGACAGGCTACGAGCAGTACTTC

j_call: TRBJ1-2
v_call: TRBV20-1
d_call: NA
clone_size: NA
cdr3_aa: CSARHNYGYTF
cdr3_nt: TGCAGTGCTAGGCATAACTATGGCTACACCTTC

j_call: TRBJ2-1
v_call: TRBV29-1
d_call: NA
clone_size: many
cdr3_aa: CSVDIDSARLTYNEQFF
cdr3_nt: TGCAGCGTGGATATCGATTCTGCTAGGCTGACCTACAATGAGCAGTTCTTC

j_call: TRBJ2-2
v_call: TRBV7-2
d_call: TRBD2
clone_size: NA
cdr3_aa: CASSFAGVRTGELFF
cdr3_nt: TGTGCCAGCAGCTTTGCGGGAGTAAGGACCGGGGAGCTGTTTTTT

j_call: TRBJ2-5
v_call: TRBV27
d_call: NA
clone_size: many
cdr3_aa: CASSFAGLGTQYF
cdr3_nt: TGTGCCAGCAGTTTTGCAGGTCTTGGGACCCAGTACTTC

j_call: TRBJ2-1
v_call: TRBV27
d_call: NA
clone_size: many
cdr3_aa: CASSLSPSSYNEQFF
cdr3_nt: TGTGCCAGCAGTTTATCTCCCAGCTCCTACAATGAGCAGTTCTTC

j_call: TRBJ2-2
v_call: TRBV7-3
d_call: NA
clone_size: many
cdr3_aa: CASSQREGESTGELFF
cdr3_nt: TGTGCCAGCAGTCAACGCGAGGGTGAGAGTACCGGGGAGCTGTTTTTT

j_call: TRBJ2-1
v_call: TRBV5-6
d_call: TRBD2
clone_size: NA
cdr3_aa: CASSLGLAGSNSYNEQFF
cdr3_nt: TGTGCCAGCAGCCTCGGACTAGCGGGGTCTAACTCCTACAATGAGCAGTTCTTC

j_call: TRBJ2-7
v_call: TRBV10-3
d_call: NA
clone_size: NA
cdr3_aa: CAISEQGSSYEQYF
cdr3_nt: TGTGCCATCAGTGAACAGGGCTCCTCCTACGAGCAGTACTTC